Below, 31 T cell receptor beta chains from the same sample are listed, as sequenced in a study of OX40 agonist ivuxolimab in advanced cancers. Using immunoSEQ multiplex PCR, the repertoire was profiled, and TCRdb retains in-frame clones only, with some absent. The sample has 70,000 to 90,000 clones; 89% are singletons. This material consisted of CD4+ or CD8+ T cells sorted from blood, taken in a trial of the OX40 agonist ivuxolimab. These receptors were collected from an adult with an advanced solid tumor such as melanoma, head and neck, liver or kidney cancer.

This clone was seen only a few times. J is TRBJ2-1 and V is TRBV7-9; possibly TRBD2 for D (6 bases). V was clipped by 2 bases and J by 2 bases, with 10 bases between them. CDR1 and CDR2 from the germline V gene are SEHNR and FQNEAQ (reference sequence). CDR3 length: 15 residues. The CDR3 nucleotides read TGTGCCAGCAGCTTATGGCGGGGAGCCTACAATGAGCAGTTCTTC. It specifies CASSLWRGAYNEQFF.

The chain uses TRBV19 and TRBJ2-3; 12 bases are a match to TRBD2. In germline, CDR1 is LNHDA, CDR2 SQIVND (reference sequence). The CDR3 sequence is 16 residues long. The junction had 6 bases not matched to a gene; V was cut back by 3 bases and J by 5 bases. The CDR3 bases are TGTGCCAGTAGTATTACGAGACTAGCGGGAGAAGATACGCAGTATTTT. Protein product: CASSITRLAGEDTQYF.

On this clone itself: Without the conserved terminal phenylalanine or tryptophan, this CDR3 likely stems from a read error. The CDR3 sequence is CSASQGGGYTL. The CDR3 nucleotides read TGCAGTGCTAGCCAGGGTGGAGGCTACACCCTC. The chain links TRBV20-1 to TRBJ1-2; a weak D match, TRBD1 (5 bases). The CDR3 is made up of 11 amino acids. V was pared by 3 bases and J by 8 bases, with 10 bases between. Germline values: CDR1 DFQATT, CDR2 SNEGSKA (reference sequence).

V usage is TRBV5-1 and J usage is TRBJ1-4; TRBD1 aligns across 7 bases. The CDR3 totals 14 residues. Trimming cost V 2 bases and J 3 bases; bases outside gene matches: 1. From germline, CDR1 is SGHRS and CDR2 YFSETQ. CDR3 sequence reads: CASSFQGANEKLFF. The CDR3 DNA reads as TGCGCCAGCAGCTTTCAGGGGGCTAATGAAAAACTGTTTTTT.

V usage is TRBV10-3 and J usage is TRBJ2-1; D is ambiguous. Germline V gene data show CDR1 as ENHRY and CDR2 as SYGVKD. Trimming removed 2 bases from V and 2 bases from J, with 4 bases in between. The CDR3 has 13 amino acids. CDR3 coding DNA: TGTGCCATCAGTGAGGCAGCCTACAATGAGCAGTTCTTC. Translation: CAISEAAYNEQFF.

The V gene is TRBV6-6, the J gene TRBJ2-7; D unresolved. CDR1 and CDR2 from the germline V gene are MNHNY and SVGAGI (reference sequence). The ends were cut back, 6 bases at V and 2 bases at J, with 17 bases in the middle. The CDR3 covers 15 residues. The CDR3 spells CASRPPRAGAYEQYF. CDR3 bases: TGTGCCAGCAGACCCCCCAGAGCCGGCGCCTACGAGCAGTACTTC.

This clone showed up just a few times. The rearrangement joins TRBV9 to TRBJ2-3; TRBD2 aligns across 8 bases. The V gene end was trimmed by 0 bases and the J gene end by 2 bases; junction bases not matched to a gene: 5. This CDR3 is built from 16 residues. Looked up from germline, CDR1 is SGDLS and CDR2 is YYNGEE. This chain's CDR3 is CASSVESGSYTDTQYF. The CDR3 region has the DNA TGTGCCAGCAGCGTAGAAAGCGGGAGTTACACAGATACGCAGTATTTT.

This clone showed up just once. The chain recombines TRBV2 with TRBJ2-7, with TRBD2 matching 10 bases. V trimming: 6 bases; J trimming: 2 bases; junction bases outside the gene matches: 4. This CDR3 comprises 14 residues. Per germline, CDR1 SNHLY and CDR2 FYNNEI. CDR3 nucleotides: TGTGCCAGCAGGAGCGGGAGGGCCCCCTACGAGCAGTACTTC. Residues: CASRSGRAPYEQYF.

This chain connects TRBV19 to TRBJ2-2; weak D call: TRBD1 (6 bases). Trimming took off 4 bases at V and 8 bases at J, with 11 bases between the two ends. The germline V gene has CDR1 LNHDA and CDR2 SQIVND (reference sequence). The CDR3 is made up of 13 amino acids. The CDR3 bases are TGTGCCAGTAGTACAGGGGTGGTTGGGGAGCTGTTTTTT. Translated, it gives CASSTGVVGELFF.

V and J are TRBV5-3 and TRBJ2-1, with TRBD2 matching 13 bases. TRBV5-3 is an open reading frame, and its role is uncertain. The trim removed 4 bases at V and 1 base at J, leaving 5 bases unmatched. There are 17 residues in the CDR3. CDR3 loop: CARSRTSGRKSYNEQFF. The CDR3 nucleotides read TGTGCCAGAAGCCGGACTAGCGGGAGAAAGTCCTACAATGAGCAGTTCTTC.

This chain links TRBV18 with TRBJ2-1; perhaps TRBD2 as D (5 bases). This CDR3 contains 17 residues. Germline V gene sequence: CDR1 KGHSH, CDR2 LQKENI. The V end lost 0 bases, the J end lost 5 bases, and 17 bases lay between the germline ends. The CDR3 DNA reads TGTGCCAGCTCACCACCTCTTGCGGAGGACCACCACAATGAGCAGTTCTTC. Translated, it gives CASSPPLAEDHHNEQFF.

The J gene is TRBJ2-2, the V gene TRBV7-2; perhaps TRBD1 as D (6 bases). Germline V gene data show CDR1 as SGHTA and CDR2 as FQGNSA. This CDR3 comprises 15 residues. The V and J ends lost 1 base and 5 bases respectively, with 11 bases between them. The CDR3 here is CASSLGQATTGELFF. CDR3 nucleotides: TGTGCCAGCAGCTTAGGACAGGCGACTACCGGGGAGCTGTTTTTT.

This clone appeared a few times. The chain is built from TRBV9 and TRBJ2-5; no definite D call. Germline CDR1 is SGDLS and CDR2 is YYNGEE. The V end was cut by 4 bases, the J end by 5 bases, with 18 bases between. This CDR3 comprises 15 residues. CDR3 sequence reads: CASSPRRNWVETQYF. Here the CDR3 DNA reads TGTGCCAGCAGCCCAAGAAGGAACTGGGTGGAGACCCAGTACTTC.

The chain links TRBV27 to TRBJ2-6; D is possibly TRBD2 (5 bases). This CDR3 region has 17 residues. The V gene lost 7 bases and the J gene lost 0 bases, with 16 bases spanning the gap. Per the germline V gene, CDR1 is MNHEY and CDR2 is SMNVEV (reference sequence). The CDR3 nucleotides are TGTGCCAGCAAAGGCAGCGGAGACATCTCTGGGGCCAACGTCCTGACTTTC. Amino acid sequence: CASKGSGDISGANVLTF.

This clone has only one observation. CDR3 sequence reads: CASSLRASGRIPPDTQYF. The CDR3 DNA reads as TGTGCCAGCAGCTTACGGGCTAGCGGGAGAATCCCCCCAGATACGCAGTATTTT. V and J are TRBV7-8 and TRBJ2-3; TRBD2 matches at 10 bases. The CDR3 runs to 18 residues. After removal of 2 bases from V and 4 bases from J, the junction contained 12 bases not matched to a gene. CDR1 and CDR2 from the germline V gene are SGHVS and FQNEAQ.

V gene TRBV5-1 combines with J gene TRBJ2-1, with 7 bases lining up with TRBD2. From germline, CDR1 is SGHRS and CDR2 YFSETQ. This CDR3 is 14 amino acids long. V dropped 0 bases and J dropped 6; count of bases not matched to a gene: 3. Written as DNA, the CDR3 is TGCGCCAGCAGCTTGGTGGCTAGCGGCAATGAGCAGTTCTTC. Translation gives CASSLVASGNEQFF.

The chain employs TRBV5-4 and TRBJ2-1; 14 bases are a match to TRBD2. After removal of 6 bases from V and 9 bases from J, the junction contained 11 bases not matched to a gene. Germline V CDR1 and CDR2: SGHNT, YYREEE (reference sequence). The CDR3 contains 16 residues. This chain's CDR3 is CASTGGTSGSGSEQFF. The DNA for the CDR3 is TGTGCCAGCACAGGGGGGACTAGCGGGAGTGGGAGTGAGCAGTTCTTC.

J is TRBJ2-2 and V is TRBV7-2, with a weak D call TRBD2 (6 bases). The CDR3 covers 15 residues. Germline loops: CDR1 SGHTA, CDR2 FQGNSA. V lost 7 bases and J 4 bases, leaving 16 bases between the germline ends. Written as DNA, the CDR3 is TGTGCCAGCACTTCTAGCGTGATCATCACCGGGGAGCTGTTTTTT. It specifies CASTSSVIITGELFF.

This clone was found once. The rearrangement joins TRBV5-1 to TRBJ2-1, with TRBD1 matching 8 bases. This CDR3 is built from 17 residues. The V gene's germline CDR1 is SGHRS and CDR2 YFSETQ. With 4 bases clipped from V and 8 bases from J, the junction kept 17 bases outside the gene matches. CDR3 in amino acids: CASSHPGTGETRDEQFF. CDR3 nucleotide sequence: TGCGCCAGCAGCCACCCCGGGACAGGAGAAACTCGGGATGAGCAGTTCTTC.

The rearrangement joins TRBV7-9 to TRBJ1-2; no clear D. Germline CDR1 and CDR2: SEHNR and FQNEAQ (reference sequence). The CDR3 length is 12 residues. The ends were cut back, 2 bases at V and 6 bases at J, with 7 bases in the middle. The CDR3 spells CASSLKADGYTF. Here the CDR3 DNA reads TGTGCCAGCAGCTTAAAGGCGGATGGCTACACCTTC.

The chain couples TRBV25-1 to TRBJ2-1; 8 nucleotides agree with TRBD2. V lost 3 bases and J lost 9; bases outside the gene matches: 13. Germline V gene sequence: CDR1 MGHDK, CDR2 SYGVNS. The CDR3 runs 16 residues. CDR3 in amino acids: CASSDPTSGPAGEQFF. As DNA, the CDR3 is TGTGCCAGCAGTGACCCTACTAGCGGTCCCGCGGGTGAGCAGTTCTTC.

This clone appeared a single time. The chain combines TRBV11-3 with TRBJ1-1; D remains ambiguous. The length of the CDR3 is 15 residues. V was trimmed by 2 bases and J by 2 bases, leaving 12 bases between them. Germline V gene sequence: CDR1 SGHNT, CDR2 YENEEA. The CDR3 spells CASSLTWTDNTEAFF. For the CDR3, the DNA is TGTGCCAGCAGCTTAACGTGGACGGATAACACTGAAGCTTTCTTT.

The chain uses TRBV20-1 and TRBJ1-1; D is unresolved. V lost 2 bases, J lost 7 bases, and 8 bases lay in between. Germline lookup yields CDR1 DFQATT and CDR2 SNEGSKA (reference sequence). The CDR3 consists of 11 residues. The CDR3 region is CSARSEFEAFF. The CDR3, as DNA: TGCAGTGCTAGATCGGAATTTGAAGCTTTCTTT.

The chain couples TRBV5-1 to TRBJ2-7; 10 bases map to TRBD2. CDR3 size: 14 residues. The J segment lost 6 bases and the V segment lost 1 base, leaving 4 bases of the junction unmatched. Germline CDR1 is SGHRS and CDR2 is YFSETQ. CDR3 amino acids: CASSLTSGNFEQYF. DNA for the CDR3: TGCGCCAGCAGCTTGACTAGCGGGAACTTCGAGCAGTACTTC.

CDR3 in amino acids: CASSLGGISYEQYF. Written as DNA, the CDR3 is TGTGCCAGCAGCTTAGGAGGGATCTCCTACGAGCAGTACTTC. The chain uses TRBV7-2 and TRBJ2-7; possible D gene TRBD2, 5 bases. Germline V gene data show CDR1 as SGHTA and CDR2 as FQGNSA. The V end lost 1 base, the J end lost 0 bases, and 7 bases lay between the germline ends. The CDR3 has 14 residues.

This clone has only a few counts. The chain is built from TRBV6-5 and TRBJ2-5; D perhaps matches TRBD2 (6 bases). The germline gives CDR1 MNHEY, CDR2 SVGAGI. The CDR3 consists of 14 residues. The ends were cut back, 2 bases at V and 5 bases at J, with 12 bases in the middle. The CDR3 loop reads CASSYPEGRETQYF. The CDR3 DNA follows: TGTGCCAGCAGTTACCCGGAGGGGCGGGAGACCCAGTACTTC.

The V gene is TRBV9, the J gene TRBJ2-3; no definite D call. This CDR3 is 15 amino acids long. Germline values: CDR1 SGDLS, CDR2 YYNGEE. The V gene lost 0 bases and the J gene lost 1 base, with 9 bases spanning the gap. As DNA, the CDR3 is TGTGCCAGCAGCGTAGGAGGTGGAGGCACAGATACGCAGTATTTT. As protein: CASSVGGGGTDTQYF. The whole variable domain, remainder taken from reference TRBV9 and TRBJ2-3, is DSGVTQTPKHLITATGQRVTLRCSPRSGDLSVYWYQQSLDQGLQFLIQYYNGEERAKGNILERFSAQQFPDLHSELNLSSLELGDSALYFCASSVGGGGTDTQYFGPGTRLTVL.

This clone was seen only a few times. DNA for the CDR3: TGTGCCAGCCGGGGGGTGGCGGTTGGGGCAGATACGCAGTATTTT. Its protein product is CASRGVAVGADTQYF. The chain has TRBV6-5 and TRBJ2-3; 7 nucleotides match TRBD2. The CDR3 consists of 15 residues. The germline V gene encodes CDR1 MNHEY and CDR2 SVGAGI. V trimming: 8 bases; J trimming: 4 bases; junction bases outside the gene matches: 12.

The count of this clone is one. This chain joins TRBV9 and TRBJ2-1; 7 bases match TRBD1. CDR3 size: 14 residues. After removal of 3 bases from V and 6 bases from J, the junction contained 6 bases not matched to a gene. Germline V lookup: CDR1 SGDLS, CDR2 YYNGEE. The CDR3 region has the DNA TGTGCCAGCAGCGCCCGGACAGGAGCCAATGAGCAGTTCTTC. It translates to CASSARTGANEQFF.

The V call is TRBV5-6, the J call TRBJ2-5; no reliable D call. Judging by the DNA end, TRBJ2-7 fits better; the J call may be wrong. The CDR3 consists of 13 residues. Germline V gene sequence: CDR1 SGHDT, CDR2 YYEEEE. The CDR3 region has the DNA TGTGCCAGCAGCTTGGAGAGTTACCACGAGCAGTACTTC. This encodes CASSLESYHEQYF.

The J gene is TRBJ2-5, the V gene TRBV6-6, with 7 bases aligning to TRBD1. Germline V lookup: CDR1 MNHNY, CDR2 SVGAGI (reference sequence). CDR3 length: 13 amino acids. The V and J ends lost 5 bases and 5 bases, in that order; junction bases with no gene match: 5. CDR3 sequence (DNA): TGTGCCAGCAGTCGACAGGGCGGCGAGACCCAGTACTTC. It yields the protein CASSRQGGETQYF.